The next 27 T cell receptor beta chains were all read from a single sample in a study of blood T cell repertoires in COVID-19. Sequencing was performed with immunoSEQ multiplex PCR; in TCRdb, only in-frame clones are kept and a portion is missing. The table records 150,000 to 200,000 clones, more than 70% of them present only once. Sequenced: peripheral blood. The receptors stem from a man between 40 and 49 years old with active or convalescent COVID-19.

The chain couples TRBV28 to TRBJ2-2; weak D call: TRBD1 (5 bases). V gave up 2 bases and J gave up 4 bases, with 8 bases separating them. The germline V gene encodes CDR1 MDHEN and CDR2 SYDVKM. This CDR3 has 14 residues. The CDR3 region has the DNA TGTGCCAGCAGTTTACGACAGACCACCGGGGAGCTGTTTTTT. It translates to CASSLRQTTGELFF.

This chain links TRBV19 with TRBJ2-1, with 12 bases aligning to TRBD2. V shed 11 bases and J 6 bases; nucleotides not matched to a gene: 11. Germline loops: CDR1 LNHDA, CDR2 SQIVND (reference sequence). This CDR3 is 15 amino acids long. The CDR3 spells CASRRLAGVTNEQFF. CDR3 sequence (DNA): TGTGCCTCTCGGAGACTAGCGGGGGTCACCAATGAGCAGTTCTTC.

This rearrangement joins TRBV15 to TRBJ1-5; 8 bases map to TRBD1. V lost 3 bases and J lost 4; bases outside the gene matches: 5. This CDR3 has 15 amino acids. Germline V gene lookup returns CDR1 LNHNV and CDR2 YYDKDF (reference sequence). Here the CDR3 reads CATSSRTGTNQPQHF. The CDR3 DNA follows: TGTGCCACCAGCAGCCGGACAGGGACAAATCAGCCCCAGCATTTT.

V is TRBV6-1 and J is TRBJ2-5; the D gene is possibly TRBD2 (5 bases). V lost 1 base and J 5 bases, leaving 8 bases between the germline ends. The CDR3 is made up of 13 amino acids. The germline CDR1 and CDR2 sequences are MNHNS and SASEGT. Here the CDR3 DNA reads TGTGCCAGCAGTGAAGGTCCTAGCGAGACCCAGTACTTC. Its protein is CASSEGPSETQYF.

The J gene is TRBJ2-1, the V gene TRBV27; TRBD1 matches at 7 bases. Germline-derived CDR1 and CDR2 are MNHEY and SMNVEV (reference sequence). With 3 bases clipped from V and 9 bases from J, the junction kept 17 bases outside the gene matches. The CDR3 is 17 amino acids. Written as DNA, the CDR3 is TGTGCCAGCAGTTTTGACAGGGCAGTGAGGACATCGGGTGAGCAGTTCTTC. The encoded protein is CASSFDRAVRTSGEQFF.

V gene TRBV30 combines with J gene TRBJ1-6; 8 bases fit TRBD1. Unmatched junction bases numbered 17, after V lost 0 bases and J lost 10 bases. The CDR3 consists of 18 residues. Germline-derived CDR1 and CDR2 are GTSNPN and SVGIG (reference sequence). CDR3 region: CAWSVSWSSGGNGSPLHF. The DNA for the CDR3 is TGTGCCTGGAGTGTATCTTGGTCGTCAGGGGGCAACGGCTCACCCCTCCACTTT.

The chain has TRBV27 and TRBJ1-5; 9 positions match TRBD1. The CDR3 covers 14 residues. The V gene's germline CDR1 is MNHEY and CDR2 SMNVEV (reference sequence). J gave up 4 bases and V 6 bases, and 4 bases lay outside the gene matches. CDR3 sequence (DNA): TGTGCCAGCAGCTCCGGACAGGGGAATCAGCCCCAGCATTTT. It translates to CASSSGQGNQPQHF.

This chain connects TRBV11-2 to TRBJ1-2; a weak D match, TRBD1 (5 bases). Germline V gives CDR1 SGHAT, CDR2 FQNNGV. V was shortened by 2 bases and J by 0 bases, with 16 bases between the two germline ends. The CDR3 runs 17 residues. The CDR3 DNA is TGTGCCAGCAGCTTAAAGATCTGGGGGGTCCCTAACTATGGCTACACCTTC. This encodes CASSLKIWGVPNYGYTF.

The chain uses TRBV30 and TRBJ1-6; maybe TRBD1 (5 bases). Germline V gene lookup returns CDR1 GTSNPN and CDR2 SVGIG (reference sequence). The CDR3 loop spans 13 amino acids. Trimming removed 4 bases at V and 7 bases at J, with 11 bases between. In DNA form, the CDR3 reads TGTGCCTGGAATGGGGGGGGAAATTCACCCCTCCACTTT. This encodes CAWNGGGNSPLHF.

The rearrangement links TRBV15 to TRBJ1-1; D is possibly TRBD1 (5 bases). Trimming removed 5 bases at V and 3 bases at J, with 10 bases between. The CDR3 runs 13 residues. CDR1 and CDR2 from the germline V gene are LNHNV and YYDKDF (reference sequence). The CDR3 loop is CATSRKQDTEAFF. The CDR3 DNA reads as TGTGCCACCAGCCGAAAACAGGACACTGAAGCTTTCTTT.

The V call is TRBV5-4, the J call TRBJ2-1; tentative D call: TRBD1 (5 bases). This CDR3 has 15 residues. CDR1 SGHNT and CDR2 YYREEE come from the germline V gene (reference sequence). V lost 4 bases, J lost 4 bases, and 15 bases lay in between. CDR3 bases: TGTGCCAGCAGCGTACTTCAGGGCCAATACAATGAGCAGTTCTTC. Translation: CASSVLQGQYNEQFF.

This clone showed up just once. The V gene is TRBV4-3, the J gene TRBJ1-2, with a possible D match to TRBD1 (5 bases). V lost 1 base and J lost 4, with 19 bases in between. Germline CDR1 is LGHNA and CDR2 is YSLEER. The CDR3 length is 17 residues. CDR3 coding DNA: TGCGCCAGCAGCCAAGGGTTAGTACAGGCCTGGGGCTATGGCTACACCTTC. Amino acid sequence: CASSQGLVQAWGYGYTF.

The chain couples TRBV30 to TRBJ1-3; 12 bases match TRBD1. The CDR3 spans 15 residues. J lost 0 bases, V lost 5 bases, and 2 bases had no gene match. Germline loops: CDR1 GTSNPN, CDR2 SVGIG (reference sequence). In DNA form, the CDR3 reads TGTGCCTGGGGGACAGGGGGCATCTCTGGAAACACCATATATTTT. Protein: CAWGTGGISGNTIYF.

This chain connects TRBV5-4 to TRBJ2-2; 7 bases align to TRBD1. Germline assignment: CDR1 SGHNT and CDR2 YYREEE (reference sequence). V shed 0 bases and J 7 bases; nucleotides not matched to a gene: 3. The CDR3 is 14 amino acids. Here the CDR3 reads CASSLDRGSGELFF. CDR3 DNA: TGTGCCAGCAGCTTGGACAGGGGAAGCGGGGAGCTGTTTTTT.

The genes are TRBV7-9 and TRBJ2-4; 7 positions match TRBD1. V lost 4 bases, J lost 7 bases, and 16 bases stayed unmatched. CDR3 length equals 17 residues. CDR1 SEHNR and CDR2 FQNEAQ come from the germline V gene (reference sequence). DNA for the CDR3: TGTGCCAGCAGCTCGATCCTGACAGGGTTTGGTGTGAACATTCAGTACTTC. This translates into CASSSILTGFGVNIQYF.

In its sample, this clone was seen once. Other DNA sequences from this sample encode an identical CDR3 as well. J is TRBJ1-4 and V is TRBV3-1 (or the pseudogene TRBV3-2); possibly TRBD1 for D (5 bases). V dropped 4 bases and J dropped 3 bases, with 9 bases sitting between them. The CDR3 is 14 residues long. Germline CDR1 reads LGHDT; CDR2 reads YNNKEL (reference sequence). CDR3: CASSPGGANEKLFF. The CDR3 DNA reads as TGTGCCAGCAGCCCGGGGGGAGCTAATGAAAAACTGTTTTTT.

This clone was seen a single time. The chain joins TRBV3-1 (or the pseudogene TRBV3-2) to TRBJ2-1; TRBD1 aligns across 10 bases. Unmatched junction bases numbered 4, after V lost 5 bases and J lost 3 bases. Germline V gene data show CDR1 as LGHDT and CDR2 as YNNKEL (reference sequence). CDR3 length: 15 amino acids. The CDR3 loop reads CASSTGQGGYNEQFF. CDR3 in DNA: TGTGCCAGCAGCACAGGACAGGGGGGCTACAATGAGCAGTTCTTC.

The V call is TRBV20-1, the J call TRBJ1-2; 8 nucleotides align to TRBD1. This CDR3 is built from 14 residues. V dropped 3 bases and J dropped 6; count of bases not matched to a gene: 9. In germline, CDR1 is DFQATT, CDR2 SNEGSKA (reference sequence). In nucleotides, the CDR3 is TGCAGTGCTAGTGCTCCTGGACAGGGACATGGCTACACCTTC. Amino acids: CSASAPGQGHGYTF.

V gene TRBV4-1 combines with J gene TRBJ1-3; the D gene is possibly TRBD1 (6 bases). Germline-derived CDR1 and CDR2 are MGHRA and YSYEKL. CDR3 length equals 19 residues. V lost 2 bases and J lost 0, with 20 bases in between. The CDR3 reads CASSQLPTGTGGSGNTIYF. The DNA of the CDR3 is TGCGCCAGCAGCCAATTGCCTACAGGGACGGGCGGCTCTGGAAACACCATATATTTT.

This clone came up once. The chain couples TRBV14 to TRBJ1-3, with TRBD1 as a possible D gene (5 bases). In germline, CDR1 is SGHDN, CDR2 FVKESK. The V gene lost 6 bases and the J gene lost 0 bases, with 18 bases spanning the gap. This CDR3 is 17 amino acids long. This CDR3 reads CASSNRGGPISGNTIYF. The DNA of the CDR3 is TGTGCCAGCAGTAATCGGGGGGGACCGATCTCTGGAAACACCATATATTTT.

This sequence joins TRBV15 and TRBJ2-2; the D gene is possibly TRBD2 (7 bases). CDR1 is LNHNV, CDR2 YYDKDF, per germline (reference sequence). CDR3 length: 18 amino acids. Trimming left V 0 bases short and J 5 bases short, with 19 bases between. As DNA, the CDR3 is TGTGCCACCAGCAGAGATCATGGTCGGGGGGCGATGACCGGGGAGCTGTTTTTT. Encoded protein: CATSRDHGRGAMTGELFF.

The chain has TRBV5-6 and TRBJ1-2; D not certain. Germline CDR1 is SGHDT and CDR2 is YYEEEE. This CDR3 has 14 residues. Trimming cost V 1 base and J 2 bases, with 9 bases left between them. The CDR3 DNA is TGTGCCAGCAGCTTGTCCCCGCGGAACTATGGCTACACCTTC. Encoded protein: CASSLSPRNYGYTF.

The chain couples TRBV24-1 to TRBJ2-5; TRBD2 agrees at 14 bases. After removal of 7 bases from V and 5 bases from J, the junction contained 8 bases not matched to a gene. Germline assignment: CDR1 KGHDR and CDR2 SFDVKD. The CDR3 loop spans 16 amino acids. The CDR3 DNA reads as TGTGCCACCAGCCGGGGGACTAGCGGGGGTAGGGAGACCCAGTACTTC. It codes for CATSRGTSGGRETQYF.

A note on this clone: At one end, the junction sequence differs from germline, possibly due to a read error. The chain employs TRBV10-3 and TRBJ2-6; 9 bases map to TRBD2. Looked up from germline, CDR1 is ENHRY and CDR2 is SYGVKD. CDR3 size: 17 residues. CDR3 protein: CATSKGLASTGANVLTF. CDR3 sequence (DNA): TGTGCCACCAGTAAGGGACTAGCATCGACTGGGGCCAACGTCCTGACTTTC.

The genes are TRBV7-2 and TRBJ2-1, with 7 bases matching TRBD2. Unmatched junction bases numbered 4, after V lost 4 bases and J lost 7 bases. Germline lookup yields CDR1 SGHTA and CDR2 FQGNSA. This CDR3 has 13 amino acids. CDR3 region: CASSWSGGNEQFF. The CDR3 DNA reads TGTGCCAGCAGCTGGTCCGGGGGGAATGAGCAGTTCTTC.

This clone was counted between two and nine times. V usage is TRBV5-6 and J usage is TRBJ1-4, with 8 nucleotides matching TRBD1. Per germline, CDR1 SGHDT and CDR2 YYEEEE. J was trimmed by 4 bases and V by 2 bases; bases with no gene match: 7. This CDR3 has 16 amino acids. The CDR3 bases are TGTGCCAGCAGCTTTCACGGACAGGGCGGTAATGAAAAACTGTTTTTT. Its protein product is CASSFHGQGGNEKLFF.

V and J are TRBV5-5 and TRBJ2-1; 9 positions match TRBD2. The CDR3 is made up of 18 amino acids. Germline V CDR1 and CDR2: SGHKS, YYEKEE (reference sequence). Losses at the gene ends were 2 bases for V and 4 bases for J; bases not matched to a gene: 13. The CDR3 DNA follows: TGTGCCAGCAGCTTTCGTTATAGCGGGGGCCAAAAGTACAATGAGCAGTTCTTC. As protein: CASSFRYSGGQKYNEQFF.